The sequence of this T cell receptor (beta chain) was determined in a study of OX40 agonist ivuxolimab in advanced cancers. Study-wide results and caveats: Blood T cells, both CD4+ and CD8+, expanded clonally by week 6 at 0.1 to 3.0 mg/kg.

The length of the CDR3 is 19 residues. Looked up from germline, CDR1 is MNHEY and CDR2 is SMNVEV (reference sequence). J gave up 0 bases and V 1 base, and 5 bases lay outside the gene matches. About this clone itself: Its antigen remains unidentified.

Autoimmune disease history or systemic immunosuppression meant exclusion. Using immunoSEQ multiplex PCR, the repertoire was profiled, and TCRdb retains in-frame clones only, with some absent. The data hold 60,000 or so clones, with roughly 89% observed a single time. The specimen was CD4+ or CD8+ T cells sorted from blood, collected in a trial of the OX40 agonist ivuxolimab. J is TRBJ2-6 and V is TRBV27, with 11 bases matching TRBD1. This TCR was sampled from an adult with an advanced solid tumor such as melanoma, head and neck, liver or kidney cancer. The CDR3 bases are TGTGCCAGCAGTTTATGGGGACAGGGGGTTTCCTCTGGGGCCAACGTCCTGACTTTC. Protein product: CASSLWGQGVSSGANVLTF. The full variable domain, in which reference TRBV27 and TRBJ2-6 provide the parts outside the CDR3, is EAQVTQNPRYLITVTGKKLTVTCSQNMNHEYMSWYRQDPGLGLRQIYYSMNVEVTDKGDVPEGYKVSRKEKRNFPLILESPSPNQTSLYFCASSLWGQGVSSGANVLTFGAGSRLTVL.